This entry is about one TCR beta chain. The antigen remains unidentified. The V end lost 0 bases, the J end lost 9 bases, and 11 bases lay between the germline ends. Germline CDR1 and CDR2: SGHDN and FVKESK. This CDR3 is built from 13 residues. These data come from a study of T cell repertoires in cytomegalovirus infection. Study-level information: Both a matching HLA type and CMV infection were indicated by public TCR beta signatures.

Via MiXCR, TCRdb re-called the reads, giving one row per CDR3 protein. The sample shows about 680,000 distinct CDR3 sequences, roughly 24% of them seen only once. Study-level results: Clonotype analysis showed dominance of the ex vivo response by HLA-C-restricted CMV-specific TCR beta clonotypes. Cumulative public TCR beta family frequency identified CMV carriers with the relevant HLA.

The sequenced material came from CD8+ T cells from PBMCs. V usage is TRBV14 and J usage is TRBJ2-5; D possibly uses TRBD1 or TRBD2 (5 bases each). The source is a human donor in good health (CMV status not recorded). Some clones in this sample may be carry-over from other donors' samples. The CDR3 DNA follows: TGTGCCAGCAGCCAAGATTCAGTGGGGGCCCAGTACTTC. This encodes CASSQDSVGAQYF.